This TCR beta chain was documented in a study of long-term antiretroviral therapy in people with HIV (dated by TCRdb to between 2021 and 2024). The study in broad terms: Collection of the earliest samples took place about a decade ahead of the 2015 WHO recommendation for immediate ART, at a time when ART was typically delayed until CD4 counts fell. A total of roughly 180 cryopreserved PBMC samples were contributed to the cohort by 30 adults with confirmed HIV infection, with samples collected serially over a mean of approximately six years (range 1-12). Eleven of the 30 participants with HIV were female. This retrospective serial study examined whether starting ART and sustained HIV suppression were associated with changes in the composition and diversity of the TRB repertoire in peripheral blood. No cross-contamination during QIAcube processing was shown when test extractions of a monoclonal T-cell line were performed alongside fewer than 40 polyclonal samples.

About this clone: It lacks a known antigen. Base qualities are not recorded, but no much larger clone differs from it by a single base.

Sequencing of the TRB variable region was done with the immunoSEQ hsTCRB v3.0 assay at survey level resolution. The targeted TRB sequencing depth was roughly 40,000-55,000 T-cell genomes per sample. An Illumina MiSeq with a v3 150-cycle kit was used to sequence the pooled TRB libraries. As for the original processing: Repertoire analysis was performed in R inside a reproducible Nextflow workflow that covered QC, data transformation and analysis. Custom analyses were implemented in LymphoSeq2, an R package for AIRR-Seq data exploration. Four samples yielding fewer than 5000 total TRB sequences were excluded, leaving 188 analyzed HIV repertoires. Among the 180 or so HIV repertoires that were kept, some 61 were collected before ART initiation and over 120 were collected after ART initiation. Repertoires were downsampled to 5000 TRB nucleotide sequences, and summary statistics were averaged over 100 downsampling iterations. Only TRB sequences with CDR3 regions of at least seven amino acids were retained for analysis. A Shannon entropy-derived clonality score and the Gini coefficient were used to measure diversity. In the repertoire networks, any two of the top 5000 CDR3 amino acid sequences were connected whenever the two sequences differed by an edit distance of one. Antigen specificity groups and MHC restriction were predicted for TRB CDR3 amino acid sequences with GLIPH2. Known CMV, EBV, HIV or tissue antigen associations were flagged by matching CDR3 amino acid sequences against VDJdb and McPAS-TCR. Pre-ART, post-ART and control groups were compared with Wilcoxon signed-rank tests and Holm-Bonferroni correction. As stored in TCRdb, this immuneACCESS dataset retains in-frame rearrangements with V and J assigned. A fraction of the clones does not appear; measured against another copy, unresolved V genes explain less than half of the discrepancy, and the remainder lacks a known reason. The V and J calls and clone size were taken over from that table, and D and trimming were inferred from the DNA. The sample contains under 50,000 clones, 70% to 90% of them found a single time. More than 4% of the sample comes from the top ten.

Reading the germline V gene gives CDR1 LGHNA and CDR2 YNFKEQ. Trimming takes 4 bases from V and 2 bases from J, and the germline ends sit 13 bases apart. There are 15 amino acids in the CDR3, from cysteine to phenylalanine inclusive. The only DNA kept is the CDR3, 45 bases in frame from the first base. Broad study findings and their caveats: Inferences about post-ART repertoire changes were limited because no data were available on ART adherence, viral resistance or therapy changes. Limited PBMC availability meant only the TCR beta chain was sequenced, without alpha chain pairing. Because pre-ART samples had limited cell numbers, unsorted PBMC were profiled rather than sorted CD4+ and CD8+ T cells. The samples were dated from about 2004 to 2018, and the ART regimens that were used may be less effective than current ART regimens. Expanded TRB clones identified before ART initiation dominated the repertoire at all time points, although this dominance fluctuated and declined in many PLHIV after ART. Narrower CDR3 length ranges were observed in HIV repertoires than in controls, and an antigen-experienced repertoire with only a slight naive shift after ART was suggested by the network structure. A significant increase in TRB diversity was found to be associated with ART initiation, although TRB diversity was observed to remain significantly below that of transplant donor controls even after long-term ART.

Inclusion was restricted to participants for whom at least one PBMC sample before ART initiation and at least two post-ART samples were available. Every participant with HIV received treatment in the United States of America. Before DNA extraction, cryopreserved samples containing about 0.9-11 million PBMC were thawed and washed. At the time of the earliest PBMC sample for each participant with HIV, ages ranged from about 23 to 60 years. PBMC samples were contributed by each participant from 1-4 timepoints before ART initiation and 2-8 timepoints after ART initiation, with a median of 7 samples. Serial HIV viral load, CD4+ T-cell count, ART history and demographic data were obtained for every participant. A Qiagen kit on a QIAcube was used to extract genomic DNA from unsorted PBMC, with samples processed in batches of 12.

The V and J genes are TRBV4-2 and TRBJ2-3; perhaps TRBD2 is the D gene, with 5 bases matching. Source: unsorted PBMCs, taken 1.2 years after starting antiretroviral therapy. This TCR derives from a woman aged 50 to 60 with HIV. The CDR3 in this case is CASSRTWVLTDTQYF. Here is the DNA: TGTGCCAGCAGCCGGACTTGGGTTCTCACAGATACGCAGTATTTT.